The present T cell receptor beta chain was sequenced within a study of OX40 agonist ivuxolimab in advanced cancers. On the study more broadly: Earlier anti-PD-1, anti-PD-L1 or anti-CTLA-4 therapy was permitted; roughly 40% had received some. Findings and limits, study-wide: At 0.1 to 3.0 mg/kg and by week 6, clonal expansion occurred in CD4+ and CD8+ blood T cells.

The length of the CDR3 is 11 residues. Trimming stripped 6 bases from V and 12 bases from J, with 12 bases between. Looked up from germline, CDR1 is MDHEN and CDR2 is SYDVKM. Produced via immunoSEQ multiplex PCR; TCRdb's table is partial and in-frame only. The sample has 67,000 or so clones, more than 85% seen once. A note on this clone: Its matching antigen is unknown.

The sample here was CD4+ or CD8+ T cells sorted from blood, taken in a trial of the OX40 agonist ivuxolimab. The chain uses TRBV28 and TRBJ2-1; D possibly corresponds to TRBD2 (6 bases). The origin of this receptor is an adult with an advanced solid tumor such as melanoma, head and neck, liver or kidney cancer. The CDR3 DNA reads as TGTGCCAGCAGGCTGGACTATAGGCAGTTCTTC. It encodes CASRLDYRQFF.